This T cell receptor (beta chain) was identified in a study of cytomegalovirus exposure and HLA in healthy donors. 13 Jbeta primers and 60 Vbeta primers were used for the PCR. Profiled with immunoSEQ multiplex PCR; TCRdb holds only in-frame clones, not every one. The sample consists of over 85,000 clones, about 80% of them appearing once. As to this clone: The antigen is not known. Mismatch with germline at one junction end may stem from a read error.

Germline-derived CDR1 and CDR2 are MNHNS and SASEGT. This CDR3 has 15 residues. Overall study findings and caveats: Later, an analysis showed that TCR beta chains associated with HLA were more clonally expanded than others that were equally common. Earlier analysis looked at TCR beta V segments, and most were productive about 87% or about 30% of the time.

This TCR derives from a middle-aged man in good health and CMV-seronegative. The chain has TRBV6-1 and TRBJ2-4; D is unclear. Material: PBMCs. CDR3 bases: TGTGCCGGCAGTGGCCCTGAGGTAGCCAAAAACATTCAGTACTTC. This translates into CAGSGPEVAKNIQYF.